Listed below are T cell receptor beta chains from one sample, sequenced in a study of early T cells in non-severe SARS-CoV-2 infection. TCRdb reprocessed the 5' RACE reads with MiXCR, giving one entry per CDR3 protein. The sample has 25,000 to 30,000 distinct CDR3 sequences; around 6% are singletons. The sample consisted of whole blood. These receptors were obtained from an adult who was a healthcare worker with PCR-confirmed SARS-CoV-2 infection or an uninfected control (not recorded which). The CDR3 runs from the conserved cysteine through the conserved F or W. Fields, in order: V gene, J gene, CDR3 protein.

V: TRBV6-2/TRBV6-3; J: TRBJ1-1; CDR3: CASSYEGRTEAFF
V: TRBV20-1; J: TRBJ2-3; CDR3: CSASPRDRGTDTQYF
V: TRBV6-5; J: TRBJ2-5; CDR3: CASSYSRETQYF
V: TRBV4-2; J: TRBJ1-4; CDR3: CASSQNRGTNEKLFF
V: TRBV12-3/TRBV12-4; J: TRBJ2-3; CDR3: CASQFTGGGTDTQYF
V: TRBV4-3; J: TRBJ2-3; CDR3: CASSFQTEADTQYF
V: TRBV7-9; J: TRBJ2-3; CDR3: CASSFGKYF
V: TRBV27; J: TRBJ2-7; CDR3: CASSLFGAGFYEQYF
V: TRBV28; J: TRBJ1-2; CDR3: CASSLDRTGWNGYTF
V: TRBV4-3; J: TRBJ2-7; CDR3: CASSQGGAGEYEQYF
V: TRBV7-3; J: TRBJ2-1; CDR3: CASSPPGTGSYNEQFF
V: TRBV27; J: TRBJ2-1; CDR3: CASSSRAPTDNEQFF